One sample yielded the 24 T cell receptor beta chains listed below, sequenced in a study of OX40 agonist ivuxolimab in advanced cancers. Sequenced by immunoSEQ multiplex PCR; TCRdb stores in-frame clones only, minus some. In the table there are about 21,000 clones, 83% of which are singletons. The specimen comprised CD4+ or CD8+ T cells sorted from blood, sampled in a trial of the OX40 agonist ivuxolimab. These receptors all come from an adult with an advanced solid tumor such as melanoma, head and neck, liver or kidney cancer.

This CDR3 reads CASSMFTEAFF. The CDR3 region has the DNA TGTGCCAGCAGCATGTTCACTGAAGCTTTCTTT. The rearrangement joins TRBV5-5 to TRBJ1-1; D is unclear. Trimming cost V 4 bases and J 4 bases, with 5 bases left between them. The CDR3 spans 11 residues. The germline gives CDR1 SGHKS, CDR2 YYEKEE (reference sequence).

By share of the sample, this clone is medium-sized. V usage is TRBV28 and J usage is TRBJ1-4; 8 bases match TRBD1. The CDR3 is 15 amino acids. After removal of 6 bases from V and 8 bases from J, the junction contained 11 bases not matched to a gene. Per germline, CDR1 MDHEN and CDR2 SYDVKM. The CDR3 sequence is CASRPTGAGREKLFF. CDR3 in DNA: TGTGCCAGCAGGCCGACAGGGGCAGGAAGGGAAAAACTGTTTTTT.

V is TRBV6-5 and J is TRBJ2-2; 8 bases are a match to TRBD1. Trimming removed 6 bases from V and 4 bases from J; junction bases left unmatched: 7. The length of the CDR3 is 15 residues. CDR1 is MNHEY and CDR2 is SVGAGI in the germline V gene. In nucleotides, the CDR3 is TGTGCCAGCAGAGGACAGGGCTATGGCACCGGGGAGCTGTTTTTT. This codes for CASRGQGYGTGELFF.

V and J are TRBV28 and TRBJ1-1; 9 nucleotides agree with TRBD1. The germline CDR1 and CDR2 sequences are MDHEN and SYDVKM. The ends lost 4 bases at V and 0 bases at J; junction bases unmatched: 9. The CDR3 length is 17 residues. The CDR3: CASSSSRQGEMNTEAFF. In DNA form, the CDR3 reads TGTGCCAGCAGTTCCTCCAGACAGGGGGAAATGAACACTGAAGCTTTCTTT.

This chain joins TRBV30 and TRBJ1-1; the D is unclear. V lost 1 base to trimming and J lost 4 bases, with 10 bases between them. CDR3 length: 13 amino acids. CDR1 GTSNPN and CDR2 SVGIG come from the germline V gene (reference sequence). This CDR3 reads CAWSGGVGTEAFF. The DNA for the CDR3 is TGTGCCTGGAGTGGGGGTGTCGGCACTGAAGCTTTCTTT.

This clone occurred a few times. The J gene is TRBJ2-3, the V gene TRBV28; the match to TRBD2 covers 15 bases. The J segment lost 5 bases and the V segment lost 4 bases, leaving 7 bases of the junction unmatched. The CDR3 has 17 residues. From germline, CDR1 is MDHEN and CDR2 SYDVKM. DNA of the CDR3: TGTGCCAGCAGTTGGACTAGCGGGAGGGGGGGTAAAGATACGCAGTATTTT. Translated, it gives CASSWTSGRGGKDTQYF.

The chain links TRBV7-2 to TRBJ2-7; TRBD2 is a possible D gene (5 bases). This CDR3 spans 13 amino acids. Germline CDR1 SGHTA, CDR2 FQGNSA. V lost 4 bases and J 3 bases, leaving 10 bases between the germline ends. CDR3 nucleotide sequence: TGTGCCAGCAGCTCCTTAGGGAGCTACGAGCAGTACTTC. Its translation is CASSSLGSYEQYF.

This sequence joins TRBV2 and TRBJ2-7; 7 bases match TRBD1. The CDR3 totals 12 residues. J gave up 6 bases and V 2 bases, and 1 base lay outside the gene matches. Germline assignment: CDR1 SNHLY and CDR2 FYNNEI. The CDR3 coding sequence is TGTGCCAGCAGTGAATACAGGGGCGAGCAGTACTTC. Translated, it gives CASSEYRGEQYF.

CDR3 sequence (DNA): TGTGCCTGGAGTGTACGAGGGAGGGCAAGAGATACGCAGTATTTT. Its protein product is CAWSVRGRARDTQYF. V usage is TRBV30 and J usage is TRBJ2-3; 7 nucleotides match TRBD2. In germline, CDR1 is GTSNPN, CDR2 SVGIG (reference sequence). This CDR3 has 15 amino acids. V was pared by 0 bases and J by 5 bases, with 8 bases of the junction left unmatched.

This clone occurred once. The V gene is TRBV5-1, the J gene TRBJ1-1; tentative D call: TRBD1 (5 bases). CDR3 length: 14 residues. Germline V gives CDR1 SGHRS, CDR2 YFSETQ. Trimming removed 4 bases from V and 1 base from J, with 11 bases in between. The CDR3 nucleotides are TGCGCCAGCAGCCGGGCCACAGGGAACACTGAAGCTTTCTTT. This sequence encodes CASSRATGNTEAFF.

This clone was seen once. This rearrangement joins TRBV2 to TRBJ2-1; D uncertain. Germline loops: CDR1 SNHLY, CDR2 FYNNEI. V was clipped by 7 bases and J by 1 base, with 5 bases between them. The CDR3 spans 12 residues. The CDR3 protein is CASIRSYNEQFF. Here the CDR3 DNA reads TGTGCCAGCATCAGGTCCTACAATGAGCAGTTCTTC.

This chain connects TRBV4-1 to TRBJ2-7; D may be TRBD2 (9 bases). Germline assignment: CDR1 MGHRA and CDR2 YSYEKL. The CDR3 length is 16 residues. Trimming left V 4 bases short and J 7 bases short, with 23 bases between. The DNA for the CDR3 is TGCGCCAGCAGCCGCCAGGGGGCGGGAGGGCCAGAGGAGCAGTACTTC. Translating gives CASSRQGAGGPEEQYF.

This chain joins TRBV10-1 and TRBJ2-2, with no clear D. The germline gives CDR1 WNHNN, CDR2 SYGVQD (reference sequence). CDR3 size: 12 residues. With 5 bases removed from V and 7 bases from J, the gap between germline ends came to 8 bases. The CDR3 spells CASSPDRGELFF. As DNA, the CDR3 is TGCGCCAGCAGTCCCGACCGCGGGGAGCTGTTTTTT.

The V call is TRBV13, the J call TRBJ1-3; the D is unclear. The germline V gene has CDR1 PRHDT and CDR2 FYEKMQ (reference sequence). Trimming pared 3 bases from V and 0 bases from J, leaving 9 bases between. The CDR3 runs 15 residues. The CDR3 DNA is TGTGCCAGCAGCTTGGGCGGCCCCTCTGGAAACACCATATATTTT. It codes for CASSLGGPSGNTIYF.

This clone was picked up one time. The chain has TRBV6-5 and TRBJ2-3; 8 positions match TRBD1. Germline-derived CDR1 and CDR2 are MNHEY and SVGAGI. V was pared by 0 bases and J by 1 base, with 3 bases of the junction left unmatched. This CDR3 spans 16 amino acids. The CDR3 sequence: CASSYSNRGGTDTQYF. The CDR3 nucleotides are TGTGCCAGCAGTTACTCGAACAGGGGGGGCACAGATACGCAGTATTTT.

The chain has TRBV9 and TRBJ1-2; 11 bases are shared with TRBD1. V dropped 0 bases and J dropped 6; count of bases not matched to a gene: 7. The germline V gene has CDR1 SGDLS and CDR2 YYNGEE. The CDR3 sequence is 16 residues long. Written as DNA, the CDR3 is TGTGCCAGCAGCGTAGATATCGGACAGGGGGCGAATGGCTACACCTTC. It encodes CASSVDIGQGANGYTF.

This clone appeared a single time. The chain recombines TRBV28 with TRBJ2-3; a possible D gene is TRBD1 (5 bases). The V gene lost 2 bases and the J gene lost 2 bases, with 11 bases spanning the gap. The CDR3 consists of 15 residues. Germline V lookup: CDR1 MDHEN, CDR2 SYDVKM. CDR3 sequence (DNA): TGTGCCAGCAGTTTAAGACAGATCTTCACAGATACGCAGTATTTT. Translated, it gives CASSLRQIFTDTQYF.

This clone was seen only once. The chain uses TRBV10-2 and TRBJ2-1; D uncertain. V lost 2 bases to trimming and J lost 8 bases, with 16 bases between them. Germline-derived CDR1 and CDR2 are WSHSY and SAAADI. The CDR3 length is 15 residues. The CDR3 region is CASSEAQRSGDEQFF. Written as DNA, the CDR3 is TGCGCCAGCAGTGAGGCTCAGCGATCTGGTGATGAGCAGTTCTTC.

This clone is a singleton in its sample. V and J are TRBV10-3 and TRBJ2-3; weak D call: TRBD1 (7 bases). The CDR3 length is 12 residues. Per germline, CDR1 ENHRY and CDR2 SYGVKD. V lost 5 bases and J 9 bases, leaving 12 bases between the germline ends. The CDR3 sequence is CAISPTGRTQYF. Here the CDR3 DNA reads TGTGCCATCAGTCCGACAGGGAGGACGCAGTATTTT.

Turning to this clone: Germline and junction disagree at one end, which may indicate a read error. The chain employs TRBV6-1 and TRBJ1-5; possibly TRBD1 for D (5 bases). This CDR3 contains 15 residues. CDR1 and CDR2 (germline): MNHNS, SASEGT. CDR3 loop: CASSEGTPSRQPQHF. CDR3 coding DNA: TGTGCCAGCAGCGAAGGGACCCCATCGAGGCAGCCCCAGCATTTT.

This chain joins TRBV9 and TRBJ1-1, with a weak D call TRBD1 (6 bases). This CDR3 spans 14 amino acids. The V end lost 3 bases, the J end lost 3 bases, and 12 bases lay between the germline ends. In germline, CDR1 is SGDLS, CDR2 YYNGEE. The CDR3: CASSDRGQHTEAFF. The CDR3 DNA reads TGTGCCAGCAGCGACCGAGGACAGCACACTGAAGCTTTCTTT.

The genes are TRBV6-5 and TRBJ2-2; possible D gene TRBD2, 6 bases. V was cut by 6 bases and J by 6 bases, with 14 bases left in between. Germline assignment: CDR1 MNHEY and CDR2 SVGAGI. The CDR3 covers 14 residues. The CDR3 spells CASREGGPSGELFF. As DNA, the CDR3 is TGTGCCAGCAGAGAAGGAGGGCCCTCCGGGGAGCTGTTTTTT.

The chain employs TRBV18 and TRBJ1-5; a possible D gene is TRBD1 (5 bases). CDR1 is KGHSH, CDR2 LQKENI, per germline. CDR3 length: 16 amino acids. V was cut by 3 bases and J by 5 bases, with 17 bases left in between. CDR3 sequence reads: CASSPVGTEVHQPQHF. Written as DNA, the CDR3 is TGTGCCAGCTCACCCGTGGGGACGGAGGTACATCAGCCCCAGCATTTT.

The chain joins TRBV7-3 to TRBJ1-3, with D hard to call. This CDR3 has 15 residues. Trimming took 0 bases from V and 3 from J, leaving 9 bases between them. CDR1 is SGHTA, CDR2 FQGTGA, per germline. The CDR3 region has the DNA TGTGCCAGCAGCTTAACAGCCGGGAGTGGAAACACCATATATTTT. Encoded protein: CASSLTAGSGNTIYF.